This T cell receptor (beta chain) appears in the sequencing data of a study of neurological immune-mediated disorders. Findings and limits, study-wide: In HTLV-1-associated myelopathy, TCR clonal expansion was greatest, and in multiple sclerosis it was least, below healthy controls.

Unsorted libraries were generated from 2 million PBMCs held at -80 degrees C. This clonotype was observed at least ten times. Its specificity is unknown. The CDR3 spans 16 residues. Germline V gene lookup returns CDR1 LNHNV and CDR2 YYDKDF (reference sequence). The V end was cut by 0 bases, the J end by 7 bases, with 16 bases between. Synthesis of cDNA was carried out by template-switch 5'RACE. The reaction used 10-nucleotide random UMIs. Each CDR3 protein is one row after TCRdb ran MiXCR on the 5' RACE reads. The sample records tens of thousands of distinct CDR3 sequences, around 15% being singletons.

This receptor was obtained from a man between 65 and 80 years old in good health. The sample was PBMCs. The chain carries TRBV15 and TRBJ2-1; D is undetermined. The CDR3, as DNA: TGTGCCACCAGCAGAGATCGGAGCCTTTTAGAGAATGAGCAGTTCTTC. Its protein is CATSRDRSLLENEQFF.